What follows describes a single TCR beta chain. The data derive from a study of blood T cell repertoires in COVID-19. Germline V gene data show CDR1 as SGHRS and CDR2 as YFSETQ. There are 15 residues in the CDR3. V was clipped by 0 bases and J by 0 bases, with 10 bases between them. Repertoires were generated with immunoSEQ multiplex PCR, while TCRdb's copy carries only in-frame clones and drops some. In the table there are tens of thousands of clones, around four fifths of which are singletons. The sequenced sample was peripheral blood. The rearrangement links TRBV5-1 to TRBJ2-7, with a weak D call TRBD1 (6 bases). The clonotype comes from an older man with acute or convalescent COVID-19. The CDR3 DNA reads TGCGCCAGCAGCTTGGAAACAGGGTCCTCCTACGAGCAGTACTTC. Translated, it gives CASSLETGSSYEQYF.